This T cell receptor (beta chain) was observed in a study of T and B cells in COVID-19 patients. Study-level results: There were more than 2,000 TCR clusters exclusive to the recovered cohort, around 32 with low generation probability.

CDR3 length: 20 amino acids. Germline V gene sequence: CDR1 GTSNPN, CDR2 SVGIG (reference sequence). The junction had 20 bases not matched to a gene; V was cut back by 3 bases and J by 7 bases. BIOMED2 TRB-A/B primer pools were used in multiplex TRB PCR. Using its own MiXCR run on the multiplex PCR reads, TCRdb lists one record per CDR3 protein. Of 4,500 to 6,500 distinct CDR3 sequences detected, roughly 26% appear once; the ten largest clones hold 10% to 15%. In its sample, this clonotype ranks as medium-sized. Its antigen is not identified. Blood genomic DNA input for TRB amplification was about 250-550 ng.

Sequencing input: blood. V and J are TRBV30 and TRBJ2-1, with 14 bases matching TRBD2. The sequence came from a human donor with active COVID-19. The DNA for the CDR3 is TGTGCCTGGAGGACCCACCTTTCCGGGACTAGCGGGAGTATCTGGAATGAGCAGTTCTTC. Its translation: CAWRTHLSGTSGSIWNEQFF.